The 29 T cell receptor beta chains listed next were all sequenced from one sample in a study of T cells in Graves' hyperthyroidism and ophthalmopathy. Regions amplified from RNA transcripts were the TCR beta CDR3 regions. The HTBI primer set drove a first-round RT-PCR of the TCR CDR3. TCRdb itself ran the multiplex PCR reads through MiXCR, one entry per CDR3 protein. The data hold under 600,000 distinct CDR3 sequences, with around 16% observed a single time. The sequenced material came from blood. These receptors all come from a woman in her forties with Graves' ophthalmopathy.

There are a few counts of this clonotype. The rearrangement links TRBV20-1 to TRBJ2-7, with D tentatively TRBD2 (6 bases). This CDR3 spans 15 amino acids. In germline, CDR1 is DFQATT, CDR2 SNEGSKA (reference sequence). V was clipped by 3 bases and J by 3 bases, with 18 bases between them. DNA for the CDR3: TGCAGTGCTAGTGGTGGCGAACGGGAGATCTACGAGCAGTACTTC. As protein: CSASGGEREIYEQYF.

V and J are TRBV3-1 and TRBJ2-2; D is unresolved. The V and J ends lost 6 bases and 0 bases respectively, with 8 bases between them. Germline loops: CDR1 LGHDT, CDR2 YNNKEL (reference sequence). The CDR3 length is 14 residues. The CDR3 loop is CASRLAANTGELFF. CDR3 DNA: TGTGCCAGCAGACTGGCAGCGAACACCGGGGAGCTGTTTTTT.

Only a few counts were recorded for this clonotype. The rearrangement uses TRBV15 and TRBJ1-1; D may be TRBD1 (6 bases). This CDR3 is built from 15 residues. Deletions cut 5 bases from V and 1 base from J, with 14 bases between. Germline loops: CDR1 LNHNV, CDR2 YYDKDF (reference sequence). CDR3 bases: TGTGCCACCAGCCCAAGGACAGCGACGAACACTGAAGCTTTCTTT. Translation: CATSPRTATNTEAFF.

This clonotype occurred many times. CDR3 protein: CASSQDGTGGQTQYF. The CDR3 DNA follows: TGTGCCAGCAGCCAAGACGGGACAGGGGGGCAGACCCAGTACTTC. J is TRBJ2-5 and V is TRBV3-1, with 11 bases lining up with TRBD1. The germline CDR1 and CDR2 sequences are LGHDT and YNNKEL (reference sequence). J was trimmed by 6 bases and V by 0 bases; bases with no gene match: 3. The CDR3 is made up of 15 amino acids.

This clonotype occurred a few times. CDR3 in amino acids: CASSYDSRLRGGELFF. CDR3 sequence (DNA): TGTGCCAGCAGTTACGACAGCAGACTCCGAGGAGGGGAGCTGTTTTTT. This rearrangement joins TRBV6-5 to TRBJ2-2; D perhaps matches TRBD1 (5 bases). Trimming stripped 2 bases from V and 8 bases from J, with 18 bases between. The CDR3 has 16 residues. CDR1 is MNHEY, CDR2 SVGAGI, per germline.

This chain uses TRBV10-3 with TRBJ1-1, with a possible D match to TRBD1 (5 bases). Germline V gene sequence: CDR1 ENHRY, CDR2 SYGVKD. The V end lost 4 bases, the J end lost 3 bases, and 12 bases lay between the germline ends. This CDR3 has 14 amino acids. As DNA, the CDR3 is TGTGCCATCAGTGGGGCAGGGACGGACACTGAAGCTTTCTTT. This codes for CAISGAGTDTEAFF.

Ten or more counts support this clonotype. The chain combines TRBV28 with TRBJ1-3, with TRBD1 matching over 7 bases. Unmatched junction bases numbered 13, after V lost 5 bases and J lost 15 bases. CDR3 length: 13 amino acids. Per germline, CDR1 MDHEN and CDR2 SYDVKM. The CDR3, as DNA: TGTGCCAGCAGTACGGAAGGAGGACAGGTTGCATATTTT. Its translation: CASSTEGGQVAYF.

This clonotype was observed at least ten times. This chain links TRBV7-9 with TRBJ2-5; D possibly uses TRBD1 or TRBD2 (6 bases each). The CDR3 is 15 amino acids. Trimming took 1 base from V and 5 from J, leaving 14 bases between them. Germline lookup yields CDR1 SEHNR and CDR2 FQNEAQ (reference sequence). CDR3 DNA sequence: TGTGCCAGCAGCTTAGGACCCACCGGGGGCGAGACCCAGTACTTC. This translates into CASSLGPTGGETQYF.

This clonotype was counted at least ten times. The J gene is TRBJ2-3, the V gene TRBV3-1; TRBD1 agrees at 7 bases. The V segment lost 1 base and the J segment 2 bases; nucleotides outside the gene matches: 6. CDR1 and CDR2 from the germline V gene are LGHDT and YNNKEL (reference sequence). The CDR3 is 16 residues long. The CDR3 reads CASSQGDRYFTDTQYF. The CDR3 DNA reads as TGTGCCAGCAGCCAAGGGGACAGATATTTCACAGATACGCAGTATTTT.

This clonotype has ten or more counts. This rearrangement joins TRBV11-2 to TRBJ2-3; D not resolved. Germline CDR1 reads SGHAT; CDR2 reads FQNNGV. Trimming removed 5 bases at V and 2 bases at J, with 11 bases between. The CDR3 is 14 residues long. CDR3 region: CASSPPPITDTQYF. The CDR3 DNA reads TGTGCCAGCAGCCCCCCCCCGATCACAGATACGCAGTATTTT. The entire variable domain, with the rest obtained from reference TRBV11-2 and TRBJ2-3, is as follows: EAGVAQSPRYKIIEKRQSVAFWCNPISGHATLYWYQQILGQGPKLLIQFQNNGVVDDSQLPKDRFSAERLKGVDSTLKIQPAKLEDSAVYLCASSPPPITDTQYFGPGTRLTVL.

This clonotype has only a few counts. The gene calls are TRBV12-3 or TRBV12-4 and TRBJ2-4; 7 positions match TRBD2. The J segment lost 1 base and the V segment lost 3 bases, leaving 3 bases of the junction unmatched. The CDR3 runs 15 residues. This CDR3 is CASSLRGTAKNIQYF. The CDR3, as DNA: TGTGCCAGCAGTTTGCGGGGGACGGCCAAAAACATTCAGTACTTC.

This clonotype appeared a single time. The chain employs TRBV7-9 and TRBJ2-3, with a possible D match to TRBD2 (6 bases). The CDR3 length is 15 residues. The V end lost 5 bases, the J end lost 0 bases, and 12 bases lay between the germline ends. Germline assignment: CDR1 SEHNR and CDR2 FQNEAQ (reference sequence). CDR3: CASSTIAESTDTQYF. The CDR3 bases are TGTGCCAGCAGCACTATAGCGGAAAGCACAGATACGCAGTATTTT. The whole variable domain, filled in from reference TRBV7-9 and TRBJ2-3, reads DTGVSQNPRHKITKRGQNVTFRCDPISEHNRLYWYRQTLGQGPEFLTYFQNEAQLEKSRLLSDRFSAERPKGSFSTLEIQRTEQGDSAMYLCASSTIAESTDTQYFGPGTRLTVL.

The V call is TRBV10-2, the J call TRBJ2-3, with no clear D. The V and J ends lost 6 bases and 6 bases respectively, with 16 bases between them. CDR1 WSHSY and CDR2 SAAADI come from the germline V gene. This CDR3 spans 14 amino acids. This CDR3 is CASRIMGLVDTQYF. In DNA, the CDR3 is TGCGCCAGCAGAATTATGGGGTTAGTGGATACGCAGTATTTT.

This clonotype came up many times. J is TRBJ1-1 and V is TRBV30; D is undetermined. Germline values: CDR1 GTSNPN, CDR2 SVGIG (reference sequence). The ends were cut back, 8 bases at V and 0 bases at J, with 16 bases in the middle. The CDR3 spans 14 residues. The CDR3 DNA reads TGTGCCCTTGGCGGACCCCCCTTGAACACTGAAGCTTTCTTT. This translates into CALGGPPLNTEAFF.

This clonotype was found many times. The rearrangement joins TRBV4-1 to TRBJ1-1; no clear D gene. The CDR3 extends over 14 amino acids. Deletions cut 4 bases from V and 3 bases from J, with 12 bases between. Germline assignment: CDR1 MGHRA and CDR2 YSYEKL. In nucleotides, the CDR3 is TGCGCCAGCAGCCGACGCGTTGGGGACACTGAAGCTTTCTTT. Its translation: CASSRRVGDTEAFF.

This clonotype was counted once. The J gene is TRBJ2-5, the V gene TRBV7-9, with no clear D. Germline CDR1 reads SEHNR; CDR2 reads FQNEAQ (reference sequence). The V and J ends lost 0 bases and 2 bases respectively, with 13 bases between them. The CDR3 has 16 amino acids. The CDR3 loop reads CASSLALGSLQETQYF. CDR3 DNA sequence: TGTGCCAGCAGCTTAGCGCTAGGGTCCCTTCAAGAGACCCAGTACTTC.

In this sample, this clonotype turned up a few times. This chain uses TRBV6-2 or TRBV6-3 with TRBJ1-3, with D tentatively TRBD1 (5 bases). This CDR3 spans 15 amino acids. Germline CDR1 reads MNHEY; CDR2 reads SVGEGT. V lost 7 bases, J lost 3 bases, and 16 bases lay in between. CDR3 amino acids: CASTDLGLGGNTIYF. CDR3 in DNA: TGTGCCAGCACCGACCTGGGACTGGGTGGAAACACCATATATTTT.

The V call is TRBV18, the J call TRBJ2-5, with D perhaps assigned TRBD1 or TRBD2 (5 bases each). CDR1 is KGHSH, CDR2 LQKENI, per germline. Trimming removed 5 bases at V and 7 bases at J, with 20 bases between. This CDR3 has 15 residues. In DNA, the CDR3 is TGTGCCAGCTCAAAGACTGCTGGGGGAAGAGGGACCCAGTACTTC. Amino acid sequence: CASSKTAGGRGTQYF. The variable domain in full, completed from reference TRBV18 and TRBJ2-5, reads NAGVMQNPRHLVRRRGQEARLRCSPMKGHSHVYWYRQLPEEGLKFMVYLQKENIIDESGMPKERFSAEFPKEGPSILRIQQVVRGDSAAYFCASSKTAGGRGTQYFGPGTRLLVL.

This clonotype was seen at least ten times. CDR3 amino acids: CSANRGSAYEQYF. The CDR3, as DNA: TGCAGTGCTAACCGCGGGTCCGCCTACGAGCAGTACTTC. J is TRBJ2-7 and V is TRBV20-1; D might be TRBD2 (5 bases). Trimming removed 4 bases from V and 2 bases from J, with 12 bases in between. The CDR3 loop spans 13 amino acids. CDR1 and CDR2 (germline): DFQATT, SNEGSKA (reference sequence).

This clonotype was seen a handful of times. The chain carries TRBV5-1 and TRBJ2-1; TRBD1 agrees at 10 bases. CDR1 SGHRS and CDR2 YFSETQ come from the germline V gene. This CDR3 has 16 residues. The trim removed 1 base at V and 8 bases at J, leaving 9 bases unmatched. The CDR3 sequence is CASSLLRTGGNDEQFF. The CDR3 bases are TGCGCCAGCAGCTTGCTCCGGACAGGGGGGAATGATGAGCAGTTCTTC.

This clonotype showed up many times. This chain links TRBV5-1 with TRBJ2-1, with 10 positions matching TRBD2. This CDR3 has 16 residues. Per the germline V gene, CDR1 is SGHRS and CDR2 is YFSETQ. V lost 4 bases to trimming and J lost 3 bases; unmatched junction nucleotides: 7. The CDR3 DNA reads as TGCGCCAGCAGCCGGGCTAGCGGGGGTAACTACAATGAGCAGTTCTTC. Its protein is CASSRASGGNYNEQFF.

This clonotype was seen at least ten times. The chain couples TRBV18 to TRBJ2-2, with a weak D call TRBD2 (5 bases). The CDR3 has 15 residues. CDR1 and CDR2 (germline): KGHSH, LQKENI. The V and J ends lost 4 bases and 1 base respectively, with 10 bases between them. The CDR3 coding sequence is TGTGCCAGCTCACTGGACTTTTTGAACACCGGGGAGCTGTTTTTT. It translates to CASSLDFLNTGELFF. The variable domain in full, with the rest retrieved from reference TRBV18 and TRBJ2-2, is NAGVMQNPRHLVRRRGQEARLRCSPMKGHSHVYWYRQLPEEGLKFMVYLQKENIIDESGMPKERFSAEFPKEGPSILRIQQVVRGDSAAYFCASSLDFLNTGELFFGEGSRLTVL.

This clonotype was seen ten or more times. V gene TRBV5-8 combines with J gene TRBJ1-5; D not resolved. With 0 bases removed from V and 7 bases from J, the gap between germline ends came to 8 bases. CDR1 and CDR2 (germline): SGHTS, YDEGEE. This CDR3 spans 13 amino acids. CDR3 coding DNA: TGTGCCAGCAGCTTGGCACGGAACCAGCCCCAGCATTTT. It codes for CASSLARNQPQHF.

This clonotype showed up just a few times. The rearrangement links TRBV20-1 to TRBJ2-1, with D perhaps matching TRBD1 or TRBD2 (7 bases each). The CDR3 has 14 amino acids. From germline, CDR1 is DFQATT and CDR2 SNEGSKA (reference sequence). V shed 2 bases and J shed 7 bases, with 15 bases lying between them. Here the CDR3 reads CSARTSQGGNEQFF. The CDR3 nucleotides are TGCAGTGCTAGAACCTCCCAGGGGGGGAATGAGCAGTTCTTC.

For this clonotype: An end of the junction does not agree with germline; a read error may underlie this. The V call is TRBV7-2, the J call TRBJ1-1; TRBD1 is a possible D gene (5 bases). CDR1 and CDR2 (germline): SGHTA, FQGNSA. The CDR3 has 16 amino acids. The DNA for the CDR3 is TGTGTCAGCAGCTTAGGTGAGGGGTTGATAGGCACTGAAGCTTTCTTT. It specifies CVSSLGEGLIGTEAFF.

Many counts were recorded for this clonotype. This chain links TRBV6-1 with TRBJ1-2; D is uncertain. Trimming removed 5 bases from V and 4 bases from J, with 14 bases in between. Per the germline V gene, CDR1 is MNHNS and CDR2 is SASEGT. This CDR3 has 14 residues. The CDR3 DNA sequence: TGTGCCAGCAGTTCCGGGATGCTGGGCTATGGCTACACCTTC. Protein product: CASSSGMLGYGYTF.

This chain connects TRBV2 to TRBJ1-6, with no clear D. The length of the CDR3 is 14 residues. Germline-derived CDR1 and CDR2 are SNHLY and FYNNEI. V was pared by 8 bases and J by 12 bases, with 20 bases between. CDR3 in DNA: TGTGCCAGCCACTTTCTCGGGCCGCCCGAACCCCTCCACTTT. Amino acid sequence: CASHFLGPPEPLHF.

This sequence joins TRBV6-1 and TRBJ2-7; no firm D call. The CDR3 totals 11 residues. Germline loops: CDR1 MNHNS, CDR2 SASEGT. V was shortened by 5 bases and J by 5 bases, with 7 bases between the two germline ends. The CDR3 DNA sequence: TGTGCCAGCAGTCCCCGGGACGAGCAGTACTTC. This gives the protein CASSPRDEQYF.

In nucleotides, the CDR3 is TGTGCCAGCAGCCTCTTTGCAGCCGGAGTCAACAATGAGCAGTTCTTC. Encoded protein: CASSLFAAGVNNEQFF. The chain employs TRBV7-9 and TRBJ2-1; D gene ambiguous. The CDR3 consists of 16 residues. The V and J ends lost 5 bases and 5 bases respectively, with 19 bases between them. The germline V gene encodes CDR1 SEHNR and CDR2 FQNEAQ (reference sequence).